The present TCR beta chain was sequenced within a study of lymphopenia after photon versus proton radiotherapy. V was cut by 3 bases and J by 5 bases, with 19 bases left in between. Germline loops: CDR1 MDHEN, CDR2 SYDVKM. This CDR3 has 16 residues. With regard to this clone: The target antigen is unknown.

Clones were read by immunoSEQ multiplex PCR, and TCRdb kept only the in-frame ones, dropping some. The sample includes approximately 58,000 clones, more than 70% of them seen just once. Notes on the study in general: After lymphocyte nadir, photon-treated repertoires showed oligoclonal expansion, especially CD8+ Temra. Post-nadir TCR diversity decline inversely tracked overall survival among those who died.

The receptor comes from a man in his fifties with gastric cancer. This chain links TRBV28 with TRBJ1-1; D not certain. The starting material was peripheral blood, obtained from a patient treated with photon-based radiotherapy. In DNA, the CDR3 is TGTGCCAGCAGTTTCCCCCTTGACACCGGAAGGACTGAAGCTTTCTTT. Translated: CASSFPLDTGRTEAFF.